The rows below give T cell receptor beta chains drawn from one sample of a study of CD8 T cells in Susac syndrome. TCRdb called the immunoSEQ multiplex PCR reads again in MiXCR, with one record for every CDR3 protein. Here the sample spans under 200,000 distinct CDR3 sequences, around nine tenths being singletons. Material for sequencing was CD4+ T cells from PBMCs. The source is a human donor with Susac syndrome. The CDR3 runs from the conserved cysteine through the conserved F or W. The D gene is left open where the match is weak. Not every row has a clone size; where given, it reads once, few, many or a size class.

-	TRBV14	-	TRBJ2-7	CASSQDFASATYEQYF	TGTGCCAGCAGCCAAGATTTCGCTAGCGCGACCTACGAGCAGTACTTC
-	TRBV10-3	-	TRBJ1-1	CAIREGTANTEAFF	TGTGCCATCAGAGAAGGGACGGCGAACACTGAAGCTTTCTTT
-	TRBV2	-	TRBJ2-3	CASSRGVGESTDTQYF	TGTGCCAGCAGCCGAGGGGTAGGGGAAAGCACAGATACGCAGTATTTT
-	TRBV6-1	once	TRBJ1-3	CASRTGSGNTIYF	TGTGCCAGCAGAACAGGATCTGGAAACACCATATATTTT
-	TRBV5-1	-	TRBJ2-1	CASSSSRSSYNEQFF	TGCGCCAGCAGCTCCTCTAGGAGCTCCTACAATGAGCAGTTCTTC
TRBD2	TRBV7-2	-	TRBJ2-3	CASSLGTSGAVTDTQYF	TGTGCCAGCAGCTTAGGGACTAGCGGTGCTGTCACAGATACGCAGTATTTT
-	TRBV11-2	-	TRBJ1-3	CASSETEGSGNTIYF	TGTGCCAGCAGCGAGACAGAAGGTTCTGGAAACACCATATATTTT
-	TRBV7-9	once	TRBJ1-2	CASSFGDGYSDYGYTF	TGTGCCAGCAGCTTCGGGGACGGTTACTCGGACTATGGCTACACCTTC
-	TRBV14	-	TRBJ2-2	CASSQVAHIRGNTGELFF	TGTGCCAGCAGCCAAGTTGCCCACATTCGGGGGAACACCGGGGAGCTGTTTTTT
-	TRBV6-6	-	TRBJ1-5	CASGRQPQHF	TGTGCCAGTGGGCGGCAGCCCCAGCATTTT
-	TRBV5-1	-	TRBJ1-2	CASKARLDSTNYGYTF	TGCGCCAGCAAGGCTCGTTTGGACAGTACTAACTATGGCTACACCTTC
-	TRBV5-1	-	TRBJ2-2	CACRTDSTGELFF	TGCGCCTGCAGAACGGACAGCACCGGGGAGCTGTTTTTT
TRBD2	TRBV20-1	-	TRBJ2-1	CSAATPLSGSYEQFF	TGCAGTGCCGCCACCCCGTTGAGCGGGAGTTATGAGCAGTTCTTC
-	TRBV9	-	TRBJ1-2	CASSPRTGYNYGYTF	TGTGCCAGCAGCCCGCGAACGGGTTATAACTATGGCTACACCTTC
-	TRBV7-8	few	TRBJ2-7	CASSLGQPYEQYF	TGTGCCAGCAGCTTAGGACAGCCCTACGAGCAGTACTTC
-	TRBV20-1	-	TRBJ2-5	CSARDYLSPRGETQYF	TGCAGTGCTAGAGATTATCTCTCCCCCAGGGGAGAGACCCAGTACTTC
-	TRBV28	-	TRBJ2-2	CASSPGGGGAGELFF	TGTGCCAGCAGCCCGGGCGGAGGGGGTGCCGGGGAGCTGTTTTTT
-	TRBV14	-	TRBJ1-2	CASSHLFGQAIMYYGYTF	TGTGCCAGCAGCCATCTCTTTGGGCAGGCGATTATGTACTATGGCTACACCTTC
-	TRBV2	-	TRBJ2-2	CASGTNTGELFF	TGTGCCAGCGGGACCAACACCGGGGAGCTGTTTTTT
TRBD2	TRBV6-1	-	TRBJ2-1	CASRQLAGSNEQFF	TGTGCCAGCAGGCAACTAGCGGGATCTAATGAGCAGTTCTTC
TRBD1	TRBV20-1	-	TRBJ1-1	CSARITGADTEAFF	TGCAGTGCTCGTATTACAGGGGCGGACACTGAAGCTTTCTTT